Listed here are 17 T cell receptor beta chains from one sample, sequenced in a study of T cells in women clearing cervical HPV infection. TCRdb keeps only in-frame clones here, not all; method: immunoSEQ multiplex PCR. Across 35,000 to 45,000 clones, the top ten clones capture approximately 1.3% of the sample. The sequenced material came from blood buffy coat. Receptor source: a woman between 18 and 69 years old with a cervical HPV16 infection that either progressed to CIN3+ or cleared (not recorded which).

Note on this clone: The read terminates 3 residues ahead of where the CDR3 ends, so the germline J gene completes it. Different DNA sequences within this sample yield the same CDR3. V gene TRBV2 combines with J gene TRBJ1-2, with D possibly TRBD1 on 6 matching bases. Germline V CDR1 and CDR2: SNHLY, FYNNEI. The V gene lost 3 bases and the J gene lost 4 bases, with 18 bases spanning the gap. The CDR3 has 16 amino acids. The CDR3 loop is CASSDGQNLGAYGYTF. The CDR3 DNA, read in part, is TGTGCCAGCAGTGATGGACAGAATTTGGGCGCCTATGGC.

Notes on this clone: From the germline J gene comes the end of the CDR3, since the read stops 3 residues before it. V is TRBV7-2 and J is TRBJ1-1; possible D gene TRBD1, 5 bases. This CDR3 is built from 15 residues. CDR1 and CDR2 (germline): SGHTA, FQGNSA. V lost 5 bases and J lost 0, with 13 bases in between. CDR3 protein: CASSPKTALNTEAFF. Incomplete CDR3 DNA: TGTGCCAGCAGCCCCAAGACAGCGTTGAACACTGAA.

About this clone: The read terminates 3 residues before the CDR3 end, so the remaining end is supplied by the germline J gene. The chain uses TRBV7-2 and TRBJ2-7; 11 nucleotides line up with TRBD1. Germline-derived CDR1 and CDR2 are SGHTA and FQGNSA. Trimming took 5 bases from V and 1 from J; bases not matched to a gene: 4. This CDR3 spans 15 amino acids. The CDR3: CASSTGTGGSYEQYF. CDR3 bases read: TGTGCCAGCAGCACCGGGACAGGGGGGTCCTACGAG.

Concerning this clone itself: The read ends 3 residues early relative to the CDR3; the germline J gene fills the gap. The rearrangement joins TRBV29-1 to TRBJ2-7; 8 bases line up with TRBD1. Losses at the gene ends were 5 bases for V and 5 bases for J; bases not matched to a gene: 11. This CDR3 comprises 14 residues. The germline V gene has CDR1 SQVTM and CDR2 ANQGSEA. CDR3 protein: CSVRRDRLTNEQYF. The CDR3 DNA, read in part, is TGCAGCGTTCGCCGGGACAGGTTGACCAACGAG.

Of note for this clone: The CDR3 is cut off 3 residues early in the read; its end comes from the germline J gene. The gene calls are TRBV4-1 and TRBJ2-6, with 8 positions matching TRBD1. V dropped 4 bases and J dropped 2; count of bases not matched to a gene: 7. The CDR3 contains 17 residues. Germline CDR1 MGHRA, CDR2 YSYEKL. The CDR3 DNA, read in part, is TGCGCCAGCAGCCGGGGTGCAGGGGGCGCTGGGGCCAACGTC. Its protein product is CASSRGAGGAGANV. The whole CDR3 is CASSRGAGGAGANVLTF.

About this clone: The read stops 3 residues short of the end of the CDR3; the missing end is completed from the germline J gene. The chain is built from TRBV5-5 and TRBJ1-4; possible D gene TRBD1, 6 bases. Between the trimmed V and J ends, which lost 4 bases and 1 base, there was a span of 11 bases. This CDR3 is built from 15 residues. Looked up from germline, CDR1 is SGHKS and CDR2 is YYEKEE (reference sequence). The part of the CDR3 DNA that was read is TGTGCCAGCAGCGCGGGACAACTAACTAATGAAAAA. Protein sequence: CASSAGQLTNEK. The full-length CDR3 reads as CASSAGQLTNEKLFF.

Of note for this clone: The CDR3 goes on 3 residues after the read ends, and that part is filled in from the germline J gene. J is TRBJ1-4 and V is TRBV7-6; 8 bases map to TRBD1. V gave up 2 bases and J gave up 5 bases; unmatched junction bases: 4. Germline V CDR1 and CDR2: SGHVS, FNYEAQ. The CDR3 sequence is 15 residues long. This CDR3 reads CASSLQGAENEKLFF. The sequenced CDR3 bases are TGTGCCAGCAGCTTACAGGGGGCCGAGAATGAAAAA.

Comments on this clone: The read is 3 residues too short to cover the CDR3 end, so that end is filled in from the germline J gene. The chain employs TRBV7-3 and TRBJ2-1, with TRBD2 identical over 7 bases. After removal of 0 bases from V and 8 bases from J, the junction contained 7 bases not matched to a gene. The CDR3 is 15 amino acids. Germline CDR1 SGHTA, CDR2 FQGTGA. The sequenced CDR3 bases are TGTGCCAGCAGCTTAACCCCAGCTAGCGGCGATGAG. As protein: CASSLTPASGDE. The complete CDR3 protein is CASSLTPASGDEQFF.

Turning to this clone: The CDR3 is cut off 3 residues early in the read; its end comes from the germline J gene. This sequence joins TRBV7-3 and TRBJ2-1; 8 bases fit TRBD2. The CDR3 contains 16 residues. V shed 5 bases, J shed 4 bases, and the junction held 10 bases outside the gene matches. From germline, CDR1 is SGHTA and CDR2 FQGTGA. The CDR3 here is CASSPTGGGSYNEQFF. The DNA read from the CDR3 is TGTGCCAGCAGCCCCACCGGGGGGGGGAGTTACAATGAG.

In regard to this clone: Coverage ceases 3 residues before the CDR3 finishes, and the germline J gene fills in the end. The chain employs TRBV19 and TRBJ2-4; the D gene is possibly TRBD1 (8 bases). The V gene's germline CDR1 is LNHDA and CDR2 SQIVND (reference sequence). The CDR3 has 13 amino acids. The CDR3 DNA, read in part, is TGTGCCAGTGCCATACAGGGGGACTATGGT. Translation: CASAIQGDYG. The full CDR3 reads CASAIQGDYGQYF.

Turning to this clone: One end of the junction is discordant with germline, which a read error may explain. The missing CDR3 end, 3 residues past where the read stops, is filled in from the germline J gene. The chain employs TRBV5-1 and TRBJ2-3; 10 positions agree with TRBD1. Per the germline V gene, CDR1 is SGHRS and CDR2 is YFSETQ. This CDR3 has 16 residues. The sequenced CDR3 bases are TGCGCCAGCAGCTTGGGGACAGGGGGAAGCATAGATACG. This codes for CASSLGTGGSIDT. The full CDR3 reads CASSLGTGGSIDTQYF.

As concerns this clone: The read comes to an end 3 residues before the CDR3 does, leaving the germline J gene to fill in the end. V is TRBV5-6 and J is TRBJ2-4; 8 bases line up with TRBD1. J gave up 8 bases and V 2 bases, and 6 bases lay outside the gene matches. Germline V gene data show CDR1 as SGHDT and CDR2 as YYEEEE. CDR3 length: 14 residues. This CDR3 reads CASSFGRGQDIQYF. The DNA read from the CDR3 is TGTGCCAGCAGCTTCGGCAGGGGGCAGGACATT. Combining the CDR3 with reference TRBV5-6 and TRBJ2-4 gives the whole variable domain DAGVTQSPTHLIKTRGQQVTLRCSPKSGHDTVSWYQQALGQGPQFIFQYYEEEERQRGNFPDRFSGHQFPNYSSELNVNALLLGDSALYLCASSFGRGQDIQYFGAGTRLSVL.

Worth noting for this clone: The read falls 3 residues short of the CDR3 end, and the missing part is taken from the germline J gene. The chain carries TRBV20-1 and TRBJ1-1, with no clear D. This CDR3 is built from 15 residues. V lost 0 bases and J 3 bases, leaving 14 bases between the germline ends. Germline values: CDR1 DFQATT, CDR2 SNEGSKA (reference sequence). The part of the CDR3 DNA that was read is TGCAGTGCTAGAGATATAATGAAGACTGACACTGAA. Encoded protein: CSARDIMKTDTE. The CDR3 in its entirety is CSARDIMKTDTEAFF.

As regards this clone: Read coverage stops 3 residues before the CDR3 terminus; the germline J gene supplies the remainder. This chain links TRBV19 with TRBJ2-1; D gene ambiguous. CDR1 is LNHDA and CDR2 is SQIVND in the germline V gene (reference sequence). V dropped 4 bases and J dropped 3 bases, with 19 bases sitting between them. The CDR3 has 17 amino acids. The CDR3 region is CASSRPPLQLGYNEQFF. CDR3 DNA (partial): TGTGCCAGTAGTAGGCCCCCTCTACAGTTGGGCTACAATGAG.

Comment on this clone: From the germline J gene comes the end of the CDR3, since the read stops 3 residues before it. The rearrangement joins TRBV19 to TRBJ1-5; D may be TRBD1 (5 bases). The germline CDR1 and CDR2 sequences are LNHDA and SQIVND (reference sequence). This CDR3 contains 14 residues. V dropped 6 bases and J dropped 9 bases, with 18 bases sitting between them. The CDR3 spells CASSLGADTSPQHF. The covered CDR3 bases are TGTGCCAGTAGCCTTGGGGCAGACACCTCGCCC.

Concerning this clone itself: The CDR3 goes on 3 residues after the read ends, and that part is filled in from the germline J gene. J is TRBJ1-1 and V is TRBV5-1; D not certain. V was trimmed by 3 bases and J by 0 bases, leaving 12 bases between them. Germline V gives CDR1 SGHRS, CDR2 YFSETQ. CDR3 length equals 15 residues. CDR3 DNA (partial): TGCGCCAGCAGCTCGGGTTCCGGGTTGAACACTGAA. This translates into CASSSGSGLNTE. The full CDR3 reads CASSSGSGLNTEAFF.

In the case of this clone: Sequencing ends 3 residues short of the CDR3 end; the germline J gene provides the rest. The sample contains more than one DNA sequence encoding this CDR3. This rearrangement joins TRBV7-9 to TRBJ1-3; 8 bases align to TRBD1. This CDR3 has 15 residues. Germline lookup yields CDR1 SEHNR and CDR2 FQNEAQ (reference sequence). The V and J ends lost 5 bases and 2 bases, in that order; junction bases with no gene match: 5. Incomplete CDR3 DNA: TGTGCCAGCAGCGTAACAGGGGGTACTGGAAACACC. Translating it yields CASSVTGGTGNT. The CDR3 as a whole reads CASSVTGGTGNTIYF.